These T cell receptor beta chains were read from a single sample in a study of cytomegalovirus exposure and HLA in healthy donors. TCRdb's table, derived via immunoSEQ multiplex PCR, lists solely in-frame clones and lacks some. The profile covers roughly 100,000 clones, with 76% appearing a single time and over 4.5% taken by the ten largest. Sequenced input: PBMCs. Every receptor here comes from a woman between 18 and 30 years old in good health and CMV-seropositive. The CDR3 runs from the conserved cysteine through the conserved F or W. The D gene is left open where the match is weak. A clone size is listed for some rows: how often the clone was seen (once, few, many), or a class if it is expanded.

D gene: .
clone size: .
J gene: TRBJ2-7
V gene: TRBV28
CDR3 protein: CASGYLGGYEQYF
CDR3 DNA: TGTGCCAGCGGGTACCTGGGGGGCTACGAGCAGTACTTC

D gene: TRBD2
clone size: .
J gene: TRBJ2-1
V gene: TRBV4-2
CDR3 protein: CASSHGLEFDEQFF
CDR3 DNA: TGTGCCAGCAGCCACGGACTAGAGTTCGATGAGCAGTTCTTC

D gene: TRBD1
clone size: .
J gene: TRBJ2-7
V gene: TRBV5-1
CDR3 protein: CASSLGQGAFVEQYEQYF
CDR3 DNA: TGCGCCAGCAGCTTGGGCCAGGGGGCATTCGTGGAGCAGTACGAGCAGTACTTC

D gene: .
clone size: .
J gene: TRBJ1-1
V gene: TRBV5-4
CDR3 protein: CASGAANTEAFF
CDR3 DNA: TGTGCCAGCGGGGCAGCGAACACTGAAGCTTTCTTT

D gene: TRBD2
clone size: once
J gene: TRBJ2-3
V gene: TRBV28
CDR3 protein: CASRSTPGLAGGGSTNTQYF
CDR3 DNA: TGTGCCAGCAGATCGACCCCGGGACTAGCGGGAGGTGGCTCCACAAATACGCAGTATTTT

D gene: TRBD2
clone size: .
J gene: TRBJ2-5
V gene: TRBV28
CDR3 protein: CASGLAGGQETQYF
CDR3 DNA: TGTGCCAGCGGACTAGCGGGAGGGCAAGAGACCCAGTACTTC

D gene: .
clone size: .
J gene: TRBJ1-4
V gene: TRBV2
CDR3 protein: CASRGGATNEKLFF
CDR3 DNA: TGTGCCAGCCGCGGGGGAGCAACTAATGAAAAACTGTTTTTT

D gene: .
clone size: .
J gene: TRBJ2-5
V gene: TRBV10-2
CDR3 protein: CASSVRETQYF
CDR3 DNA: TGCGCCAGCAGTGTCCGGGAGACCCAGTACTTC

D gene: .
clone size: .
J gene: TRBJ2-1
V gene: TRBV2
CDR3 protein: CASRPRESSYNEQFF
CDR3 DNA: TGTGCCAGCAGGCCCCGTGAGAGCTCCTACAATGAGCAGTTCTTC

D gene: .
clone size: .
J gene: TRBJ2-7
V gene: TRBV7-9
CDR3 protein: CASSLIVYEQYF
CDR3 DNA: TGTGCCAGCAGCCTAATTGTCTACGAGCAGTACTTC

D gene: TRBD2
clone size: few
J gene: TRBJ2-1
V gene: TRBV7-3
CDR3 protein: CASSSRTSGRIDEQFF
CDR3 DNA: TGTGCCAGCAGCTCCCGGACTAGCGGGAGGATCGATGAGCAGTTCTTC